This T cell receptor beta chain stems from a study of monozygotic twins with inflammatory bowel disease. Overall study results and limits: Twin concordance left repertoire similarity unchanged, with limited power a possible explanation for this lack of difference. Clonotype sharing was lower in IBD patients than healthy twins, most markedly with disease activity.

This CDR3 region has 17 residues. CDR1 is LGHNA and CDR2 is YNFKEQ in the germline V gene. Details on this clonotype: Its specificity is not known.

Total RNA, at roughly 3.5 ug, went into every TCR library. The template-switching step introduced UMIs that carried a 6-nucleotide sample barcode. TCRdb reworked the 5' RACE reads into one entry per CDR3 protein, no DNA. This table holds fewer than 550,000 distinct CDR3 sequences. The receptor was isolated from a human donor with ulcerative colitis or Crohn's disease, or a healthy co-twin of an affected twin (not recorded which). The rearrangement joins TRBV4-2 to TRBJ2-5; the TRBD1 assignment by TCRdb is unverifiable without DNA. The specimen sequenced was blood. This chain's CDR3 is CASSQEGRLPLEETQYF.